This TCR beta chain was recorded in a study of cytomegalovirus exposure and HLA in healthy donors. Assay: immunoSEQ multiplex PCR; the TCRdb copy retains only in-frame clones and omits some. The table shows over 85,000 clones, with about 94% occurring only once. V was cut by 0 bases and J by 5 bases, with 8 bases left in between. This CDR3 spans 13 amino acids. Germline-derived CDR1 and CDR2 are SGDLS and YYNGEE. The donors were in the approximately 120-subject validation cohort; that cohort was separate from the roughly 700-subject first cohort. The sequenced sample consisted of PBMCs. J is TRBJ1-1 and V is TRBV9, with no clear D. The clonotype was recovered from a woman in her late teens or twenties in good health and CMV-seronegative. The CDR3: CASSVGWRTEAFF. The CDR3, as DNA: TGTGCCAGCAGCGTAGGGTGGAGAACTGAAGCTTTCTTT.